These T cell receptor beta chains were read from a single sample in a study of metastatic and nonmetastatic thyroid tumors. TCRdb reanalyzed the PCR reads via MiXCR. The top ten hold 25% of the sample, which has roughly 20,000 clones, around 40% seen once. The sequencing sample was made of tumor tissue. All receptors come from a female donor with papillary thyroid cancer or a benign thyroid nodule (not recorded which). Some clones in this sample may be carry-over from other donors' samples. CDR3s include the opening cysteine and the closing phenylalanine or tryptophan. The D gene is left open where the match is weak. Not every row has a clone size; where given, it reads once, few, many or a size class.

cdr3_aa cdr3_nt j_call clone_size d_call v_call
CASSAYSSGTSGRGVQFF TGCGCCAGCAGCGCCTATTCCTCCGGGACTAGCGGGAGAGGGGTGCAGTTCTTC TRBJ2-1 NA TRBD2 TRBV5-1
CASSHGLRDQPQHF TGTGCCAGCAGCCACGGCCTCCGGGATCAGCCCCAGCATTTT TRBJ1-5 NA NA TRBV5-6
CASSFSNEQFF TGTGCCAGCAGCTTCAGCAATGAGCAGTTCTTC TRBJ2-1 NA NA TRBV6-2/TRBV6-3
CASSGGQGMDTGELFF TGCGCCAGCAGTGGTGGACAGGGGATGGACACCGGGGAGCTGTTTTTT TRBJ2-2 few TRBD1 TRBV10-1
CASSYARNEQFF TGTGCCAGCAGTTACGCGAGGAATGAGCAGTTCTTC TRBJ2-1 few NA TRBV6-2/TRBV6-3
CASSQESEQFF TGTGCCAGCAGTCAGGAGTCTGAGCAGTTCTTC TRBJ2-1 NA NA TRBV28
CASRMTGGAVDHEQYF TGTGCCAGCAGAATGACAGGGGGCGCAGTTGACCACGAGCAGTACTTC TRBJ2-7 many TRBD1 TRBV6-1
CASSLVSPRANEQFF TGTGCCAGCAGCTTAGTTTCCCCGAGGGCCAATGAGCAGTTCTTC TRBJ2-1 NA NA TRBV11-2
CATSDFTSGRSNEQFF TGTGCCACCAGTGACTTCACTAGCGGGAGATCCAATGAGCAGTTCTTC TRBJ2-1 NA TRBD2 TRBV24-1
CSALGTGAVNEQFF TGCAGTGCTCTCGGGACCGGGGCGGTCAATGAGCAGTTCTTC TRBJ2-1 NA NA TRBV20-1
CASSLALAGEQYF TGTGCCAGCAGCTTGGCGCTAGCGGGAGAGCAGTACTTC TRBJ2-7 once TRBD2 TRBV5-5
CASRPGTGRIGELFF TGTGCCAGCAGACCCGGGACAGGGCGGATCGGGGAGCTGTTTTTT TRBJ2-2 few TRBD1 TRBV2
CAWVTALGSPLHF TGTGCCTGGGTGACAGCTCTGGGTTCACCCCTCCACTTT TRBJ1-6 NA NA TRBV30
CASSPDGTSGTMGEQFF TGTGCCAGCAGCCCGGACGGGACTAGCGGAACTATGGGTGAGCAGTTCTTC TRBJ2-1 NA TRBD2 TRBV11-2
CSANPGGPDTQYF TGCAGTGCTAACCCGGGAGGGCCGGATACGCAGTATTTT TRBJ2-3 NA TRBD2 TRBV20-1
CASSSGGGELFF TGTGCCAGCAGCTCGGGTGGCGGGGAGCTGTTTTTT TRBJ2-2 few NA TRBV11-1
CASSSRGSLSTDTQYF TGTGCCAGCAGCTCCCGGGGGTCCCTTAGCACAGATACGCAGTATTTT TRBJ2-3 NA NA TRBV11-2